These 10 T cell receptor beta chains share one sample of origin, sequenced in a study of early T cells in non-severe SARS-CoV-2 infection. TCRdb redid the calling of the 5' RACE reads with MiXCR, one entry per CDR3 protein. Of some 77,000 distinct CDR3 sequences in the sample, more than 10% are singletons; the top ten hold 15% to 17%. The material was whole blood, obtained at baseline. These receptors were taken from an adult who was a healthcare worker with PCR-confirmed SARS-CoV-2 infection or an uninfected control (not recorded which). The donor label of this sample is uncertain.

The V gene is TRBV5-1, the J gene TRBJ2-7, with D perhaps TRBD1 (6 bases). V was cut by 2 bases and J by 3 bases, with 9 bases left in between. The V gene's germline CDR1 is SGHRS and CDR2 YFSETQ. This CDR3 contains 13 residues. CDR3 sequence: CASSFTGSYEQYF. CDR3 nucleotide sequence: TGCGCCAGCAGCTTTACAGGGAGCTACGAGCAGTACTTC.

This chain uses TRBV30 with TRBJ2-7; D is unresolved. Germline V gene lookup returns CDR1 GTSNPN and CDR2 SVGIG (reference sequence). V was clipped by 2 bases and J by 3 bases, with 17 bases between them. This CDR3 region has 15 residues. This CDR3 reads CAWSPRGRQVYEQYF. The CDR3, as DNA: TGTGCCTGGAGTCCGCGAGGTCGCCAGGTCTACGAGCAGTACTTC.

The chain joins TRBV3-1 to TRBJ2-2, with a weak D call TRBD1 (5 bases). With 4 bases removed from V and 4 bases from J, the gap between germline ends came to 19 bases. The CDR3 length is 17 residues. Germline CDR1 LGHDT, CDR2 YNNKEL (reference sequence). The CDR3, as DNA: TGTGCCAGCAGCCCCACCCGGCAGGGTTCGGGCACCGGGGAGCTGTTTTTT. Protein sequence: CASSPTRQGSGTGELFF. The full variable domain, with the rest looked up from reference TRBV3-1 and TRBJ2-2, is DTAVSQTPKYLVTQMGNDKSIKCEQNLGHDTMYWYKQDSKKFLKIMFSYNNKELIINETVPNRFSPKSPDKAHLNLHINSLELGDSAVYFCASSPTRQGSGTGELFFGEGSRLTVL.

The J gene is TRBJ1-1, the V gene TRBV5-4, with D unresolved. The CDR3 has 14 residues. Trimming removed 0 bases from V and 5 bases from J, with 11 bases in between. CDR1 SGHNT and CDR2 YYREEE come from the germline V gene (reference sequence). The CDR3 sequence: CASSLEFGGTEAFF. CDR3 nucleotide sequence: TGTGCCAGCAGCTTGGAATTTGGTGGGACTGAAGCTTTCTTT. Combining the CDR3 with reference TRBV5-4 and TRBJ1-1 gives the whole variable domain ETGVTQSPTHLIKTRGQQVTLRCSSQSGHNTVSWYQQALGQGPQFIFQYYREEENGRGNFPPRFSGLQFPNYSSELNVNALELDDSALYLCASSLEFGGTEAFFGQGTRLTVV.

This rearrangement joins TRBV6-4 to TRBJ1-1, with TRBD1 identical over 7 bases. CDR3 length: 15 amino acids. CDR1 MRHNA and CDR2 SNTAGT come from the germline V gene. The junction had 4 bases not matched to a gene; V was cut back by 3 bases and J by 0 bases. The CDR3 bases are TGTGCCAGCAGTGAGACAGGGAGCATGAACACTGAAGCTTTCTTT. Amino acids: CASSETGSMNTEAFF.

The table lists this clonotype with a few counts. The chain uses TRBV5-4 and TRBJ1-1, with a weak D call TRBD1 (6 bases). Germline V gene data show CDR1 as SGHNT and CDR2 as YYREEE (reference sequence). V lost 0 bases to trimming and J lost 4 bases, with 7 bases between them. There are 13 residues in the CDR3. CDR3 sequence (DNA): TGTGCCAGCAGCTTGGAACAGGGCACTGAAGCTTTCTTT. As protein: CASSLEQGTEAFF.

This clonotype was seen at least ten times. This chain uses TRBV5-5 with TRBJ2-3, with 11 nucleotides matching TRBD2. After removal of 1 base from V and 5 bases from J, the junction contained 3 bases not matched to a gene. Germline CDR1 reads SGHKS; CDR2 reads YYEKEE (reference sequence). This CDR3 spans 15 amino acids. The CDR3, as DNA: TGTGCCAGCAGCTTGCGGCTAGCGGGAGGAGATACGCAGTATTTT. Encoded protein: CASSLRLAGGDTQYF.

The chain employs TRBV3-1 and TRBJ2-1, with unresolved D. Per germline, CDR1 LGHDT and CDR2 YNNKEL (reference sequence). The CDR3 runs to 13 residues. Trimming left V 3 bases short and J 2 bases short, with 5 bases between. Here the CDR3 reads CASSQSAYNEQFF. The CDR3 DNA reads TGTGCCAGCAGCCAGTCGGCCTACAATGAGCAGTTCTTC.

The chain carries TRBV18 and TRBJ2-7; D possibly corresponds to TRBD2 (5 bases). Trimming removed 2 bases at V and 6 bases at J, with 11 bases between. The CDR3 contains 13 residues. The V gene's germline CDR1 is KGHSH and CDR2 LQKENI. This CDR3 is CASSPFTGSEQYF. As DNA, the CDR3 is TGTGCCAGCTCACCATTCACGGGGAGCGAGCAGTACTTC.

Written as DNA, the CDR3 is TGCGCCAGCAGCTTGGTACCAGCGAGAGTCACAGATACGCAGTATTTT. Protein product: CASSLVPARVTDTQYF. This rearrangement joins TRBV5-1 to TRBJ2-3; D unclear. Germline assignment: CDR1 SGHRS and CDR2 YFSETQ. The CDR3 contains 16 residues. V was pared by 0 bases and J by 2 bases, with 13 bases between.